A single sample is the source of the 6 T cell receptor beta chains below, sequenced in a study of CD8+ T cells in alopecia areata. RNA extraction and reverse transcription yielded cDNA as sequencing template. Sequencing used immunoSEQ multiplex PCR; TCRdb keeps in-frame clones, though not all of them. The profile shows 150,000 to 200,000 clones, 55% to 65% of them singletons. Sequencing used CD4+ T cells sorted from blood. The source is a human donor in good health.

The chain joins TRBV30 to TRBJ1-4; D not resolved. In germline, CDR1 is GTSNPN, CDR2 SVGIG (reference sequence). The ends were cut back, 6 bases at V and 6 bases at J, with 17 bases in the middle. The CDR3 consists of 14 residues. CDR3: CACTRRAADEKLFF. The CDR3 DNA is TGTGCCTGCACACGGCGGGCGGCCGATGAAAAACTGTTTTTT.

The chain combines TRBV5-1 with TRBJ2-7; a possible D gene is TRBD2 (5 bases). The CDR3 is 14 amino acids. Germline V gene lookup returns CDR1 SGHRS and CDR2 YFSETQ. The ends were cut back, 0 bases at V and 1 base at J, with 8 bases in the middle. The CDR3 spells CASSLAGVSYEQYF. The CDR3 bases are TGCGCCAGCAGCTTGGCCGGGGTGTCCTACGAGCAGTACTTC.

This chain uses TRBV29-1 with TRBJ1-2; D is possibly TRBD1 (5 bases). In germline, CDR1 is SQVTM, CDR2 ANQGSEA. V lost 4 bases and J 6 bases, leaving 18 bases between the germline ends. The CDR3 contains 14 residues. As DNA, the CDR3 is TGCAGCGTTGGGCGGGGGTCAGAAACGAATGGCTACACCTTC. Its protein is CSVGRGSETNGYTF.

The chain is built from TRBV30 and TRBJ1-2; D is undetermined. Between the trimmed V and J ends, which lost 2 bases and 8 bases, there was a span of 18 bases. The length of the CDR3 is 14 residues. CDR1 is GTSNPN and CDR2 is SVGIG in the germline V gene (reference sequence). The CDR3 bases are TGTGCCTGGAGTCATCAGCCGACCCGTATGGGCTACACCTTC. Amino acid sequence: CAWSHQPTRMGYTF.

This clone was recorded once. The chain combines TRBV29-1 with TRBJ2-7; D tentatively reads TRBD1 or TRBD2 (5 bases each). Between the trimmed V and J ends, which lost 4 bases and 7 bases, there was a span of 17 bases. Germline values: CDR1 SQVTM, CDR2 ANQGSEA. The CDR3 extends over 13 amino acids. CDR3 nucleotide sequence: TGCAGCGTTGGAGCGGATGGGTGGGGGGAGCAGTACTTC. This gives the protein CSVGADGWGEQYF.

This clone was seen a few times. The chain employs TRBV29-1 and TRBJ1-2; D unresolved. From germline, CDR1 is SQVTM and CDR2 ANQGSEA. The CDR3 loop spans 13 amino acids. With 4 bases removed from V and 2 bases from J, the gap between germline ends came to 11 bases. CDR3 bases: TGCAGCGTTGGACCGGTGGGGAACTATGGCTACACCTTC. Protein product: CSVGPVGNYGYTF.